This T cell receptor (beta chain) is drawn from a study of regulatory T cells in long-lasting Graves disease. Overall study: The term persistent Graves' disease signified upward of 5 years on antithyroid drugs with positive TSH receptor antibodies.

The V gene's germline CDR1 is SGHVS and CDR2 FQNEAQ. The V and J ends lost 1 base and 5 bases respectively, with 11 bases between them. CDR3 length: 15 amino acids. Study observations and caveats: Persistent Graves' patients showed less TCR diversity than newly diagnosed ones.

Arm-PCR with iRepertoire HTBI primers amplified the CDR3 regions for these TCR beta libraries. TCRdb passed the multiplex PCR reads through MiXCR, listing each CDR3 protein once. Of around 460,000 distinct CDR3 sequences in the sample, about 22% were seen once. The time point was: persistent/refractory GD, antithyroid drugs over 5 years with positive TRAb. The authors made the TCR library using RNA they extracted from PBMCs. Roughly 9 milliliters of peripheral blood went into EDTA tubes. The table lists this clonotype with many counts. The antigen is unknown. Sequencing was performed on peripheral blood mononuclear cells (PBMCs), taken when the disease was refractory, from a patient treated with antithyroid drugs. This chain uses TRBV7-8 with TRBJ2-2, with D perhaps matching TRBD2 (5 bases). The source of this sequence is a female donor with Graves disease. The CDR3 reads CASSLVLVATGELFF. CDR3 nucleotides: TGTGCCAGCAGCTTAGTACTAGTGGCAACCGGGGAGCTGTTTTTT.